This TCR beta chain came from a study of T cells in localized non-small cell lung cancer. Study-level findings and limits: Median approximately 58 top-100 tumor clones were shared with paired adjacent lung. Patients showing higher blood T cell density tended to see longer overall survival. Because only a single region of the tumor was sequenced, heterogeneity remains possible. Highest T cell clonality was seen in uninvolved adjacent lung, surpassing that measured in tumor.

Germline assignment: CDR1 SGHTA and CDR2 FQGNSA. The CDR3 is 16 residues long. The sample holds one count of this clone. Its antigen remains unidentified. The junction departs from germline at one end; a sequencing error may be responsible. At the DNA level, this CDR3 is encoded by other sequences in the same sample as well. Sequenced by immunoSEQ multiplex PCR; TCRdb stores in-frame clones only, minus some. The table lists 55,000 to 65,000 clones, roughly 92% of them singletons. The J gene is TRBJ2-7, the V gene TRBV7-2; 7 bases agree with TRBD1. The clonotype comes from a man aged 40-75 years with stage I lung adenocarcinoma. Sequenced here: peripheral blood, sampled before any cancer treatment. DNA for the CDR3: TGCGCCAGCAGCTTAGAGAACACAGGGGTCTCCTACGAGCAGTACTTC. It yields the protein CASSLENTGVSYEQYF.